A single sample is the source of the 7 T cell receptor beta chains below, sequenced in a study of graft-versus-host responses after intestinal transplantation. TCRdb's copy holds only in-frame clones and misses some; the assay was immunoSEQ multiplex PCR. The table has tens of thousands of clones, 85% to 95% seen once; the top ten hold around 0.19%. The antigens of these receptors remain unknown. The starting material was unstimulated CD4+ T cells sorted from spleen or lymph node cells, obtained before transplant. These receptors all stem from a human donor who was the organ donor for an intestinal transplant.

This clone has just one count. The gene calls are TRBV28 and TRBJ1-4; D unclear. The V gene's germline CDR1 is MDHEN and CDR2 SYDVKM. The CDR3 contains 14 residues. V was trimmed by 4 bases and J by 4 bases, leaving 10 bases between them. Here the CDR3 DNA reads TGTGCCAGCAGTTCGCGCCAGTTTAATGAAAAACTGTTTTTT. Its protein product is CASSSRQFNEKLFF.

This chain joins TRBV11-2 and TRBJ1-1; possibly TRBD1 for D (5 bases). The V end was cut by 5 bases, the J end by 1 base, with 14 bases between. The CDR3 is 15 amino acids. The germline CDR1 and CDR2 sequences are SGHAT and FQNNGV. The CDR3, as DNA: TGTGCCAGCAGCCTGCGTGGGGGTAGGAACACTGAAGCTTTCTTT. Protein: CASSLRGGRNTEAFF.

The V gene is TRBV6-1, the J gene TRBJ2-7, with D perhaps TRBD2 (6 bases). V lost 8 bases and J 3 bases, leaving 17 bases between the germline ends. Germline V gene data show CDR1 as MNHNS and CDR2 as SASEGT. The CDR3 runs to 14 residues. CDR3 amino acids: CASESGDTFYEQYF. The CDR3 region has the DNA TGTGCCAGCGAGTCGGGGGATACGTTCTACGAGCAGTACTTC.

The gene calls are TRBV10-3 and TRBJ1-6; D is unresolved. Deletions cut 3 bases from V and 6 bases from J, with 21 bases between. The CDR3 loop spans 18 amino acids. Per the germline V gene, CDR1 is ENHRY and CDR2 is SYGVKD. The CDR3: CAISDQAGWNGPNSPLHF. Here the CDR3 DNA reads TGTGCCATCAGTGATCAAGCTGGGTGGAATGGCCCTAATTCACCCCTCCACTTT.

The chain combines TRBV9 with TRBJ2-3; TRBD1 matches at 8 bases. Germline values: CDR1 SGDLS, CDR2 YYNGEE. J lost 2 bases, V lost 3 bases, and 8 bases had no gene match. The CDR3 loop spans 16 amino acids. The CDR3 DNA reads TGTGCCAGCAGCGGTTACCGGGACAGGTTCACAGATACGCAGTATTTT. Protein: CASSGYRDRFTDTQYF.

The chain links TRBV5-1 to TRBJ1-2; unclear D gene. V gave up 4 bases and J gave up 0 bases, with 16 bases separating them. Germline V gene sequence: CDR1 SGHRS, CDR2 YFSETQ. The CDR3 extends over 16 amino acids. CDR3 residues: CASSAGPQEANYGYTF. CDR3 nucleotide sequence: TGCGCCAGCAGCGCCGGACCCCAGGAAGCTAACTATGGCTACACCTTC.

This clone was recorded only once. The chain is built from TRBV5-1 and TRBJ2-3; 7 nucleotides align to TRBD1. CDR3 length: 13 amino acids. Germline V gene data show CDR1 as SGHRS and CDR2 as YFSETQ. Trimming at V came to 3 bases and at J to 12 bases, leaving 10 bases not matched to a gene. The CDR3 region is CASSSQPWDSQYF. In DNA, the CDR3 is TGCGCCAGCAGCTCCCAGCCCTGGGACAGCCAGTATTTT. The whole variable domain, remainder taken from reference TRBV5-1 and TRBJ2-3, is KAGVTQTPRYLIKTRGQQVTLSCSPISGHRSVSWYQQTPGQGLQFLFEYFSETQRNKGNFPGRFSGRQFSNSRSEMNVSTLELGDSALYLCASSSQPWDSQYFGPGTRLTVL.